One sample yielded the 4 T cell receptor beta chains listed below, sequenced in a study of blood T cell repertoires in COVID-19. TCRdb keeps only in-frame clones here, not all; method: immunoSEQ multiplex PCR. Seen here are approximately 330,000 clones, roughly 89% observed once, and the top ten hold more than 7.5%. The sequencing input was peripheral blood. The receptors were gathered from a man in his thirties or forties with COVID-19, enrolled during active disease.

This clone was counted many times. The chain is built from TRBV3-1 (or the pseudogene TRBV3-2) and TRBJ2-1, with D possibly TRBD1 on 5 matching bases. Germline CDR1 and CDR2: LGHDT and YNNKEL (reference sequence). Trimming took off 1 base at V and 7 bases at J, with 17 bases between the two ends. The CDR3 consists of 16 residues. CDR3 sequence: CASSQVSGFGANEQFF. The CDR3 DNA reads as TGTGCCAGCAGCCAAGTTTCAGGGTTCGGAGCAAATGAGCAGTTCTTC.

J is TRBJ2-1 and V is TRBV29-1; D uncertain. V shed 6 bases and J shed 0 bases, with 9 bases lying between them. Germline CDR1 reads SQVTM; CDR2 reads ANQGSEA. CDR3 length: 13 amino acids. Here the CDR3 DNA reads TGCAGCGTGAGTAGCTACTCCTACAATGAGCAGTTCTTC. This sequence encodes CSVSSYSYNEQFF.

The V call is TRBV3-1 (or the pseudogene TRBV3-2), the J call TRBJ1-2; no firm D call. Trimming shortened V by 5 bases and J by 5 bases, and 6 bases separated the two germline ends. This CDR3 has 11 amino acids. Germline loops: CDR1 LGHDT, CDR2 YNNKEL (reference sequence). The CDR3 region is CASSSYYGYTF. The CDR3 coding sequence is TGTGCCAGCAGCTCCTATTATGGCTACACCTTC.

This chain uses TRBV15 with TRBJ1-1, with no clear D. The germline CDR1 and CDR2 sequences are LNHNV and YYDKDF (reference sequence). Between the trimmed V and J ends, which lost 0 bases and 7 bases, there was a span of 9 bases. There are 13 residues in the CDR3. The chain's CDR3 is CATSRDEGGEAFF. DNA for the CDR3: TGTGCCACCAGCAGAGACGAGGGCGGTGAAGCTTTCTTT.